The T cell receptor beta chain described here comes from a study of PD-L1 blockade in urothelial cancer. Whole-study context: Most patients, twenty-five of 29, were males with bladder-origin cancer. As for prior chemotherapy regimens, patients had received 0 to 3.

Added to each PCR by spiking were synthetic TCR analog templates. Profiled with immunoSEQ multiplex PCR; TCRdb holds only in-frame clones, not every one. The data contain approximately 100,000 clones, under 85% of them singletons. J gave up 9 bases and V 3 bases, and 8 bases lay outside the gene matches. CDR1 is KGHSH and CDR2 is LQKENI in the germline V gene. This CDR3 has 14 residues. This clone was recorded only once. Patients were diagnosed with urothelial carcinoma, either locally advanced or metastatic. The receptor comes from a man between 50 and 59 years old with urothelial cancer. This sample comprised PBMCs, obtained around atezolizumab (anti-PD-L1) treatment. The chain uses TRBV18 and TRBJ1-5, with TRBD1 identical over 7 bases. Here the CDR3 reads CASSPGTDIGPQHF. For the CDR3, the DNA is TGTGCCAGCTCACCCGGGACAGACATAGGGCCCCAGCATTTT.